This TCR beta chain originates from a study of cytomegalovirus exposure and HLA in healthy donors. For this clone: Its antigen is currently unknown.

Primers for the PCR totalled 60 Vbeta and 13 Jbeta. Assay used: immunoSEQ multiplex PCR; TCRdb lists only in-frame clones, some missing. The table includes 160,000 or so clones, approximately 75% detected once. Notes on the study in general: In presence/absence analyses, roughly uniform sequencing depth across donors was assumed. TCR beta V- and J-gene trimming, according to a later analysis, was linked to a missense DCLRE1C variant.

Each donor was nominally healthy when sampled (though unrecorded immune exposures were likely). This CDR3 is 16 amino acids long. From germline, CDR1 is SEHNR and CDR2 FQNEAQ (reference sequence). J gave up 3 bases and V 6 bases, and 6 bases lay outside the gene matches. The sample consisted of PBMCs. This TCR derives from a man aged 50-60 years in good health and CMV-seropositive. This rearrangement joins TRBV7-9 to TRBJ2-7; 15 nucleotides agree with TRBD2. CDR3 residues: CASRRTSGGVLYEQYF. CDR3 DNA sequence: TGTGCCAGCAGGAGGACTAGCGGGGGGGTCCTCTACGAGCAGTACTTC.